These 11 T cell receptor beta chains originate from one sample sequenced in a study of cytomegalovirus exposure and HLA in healthy donors. The PCR was carried out with 60 Vbeta primers and 13 Jbeta primers. Assay: immunoSEQ multiplex PCR; the TCRdb copy retains only in-frame clones and omits some. The repertoire has 25,000 to 40,000 clones, around two thirds of them found once; the top ten carry 21%. The sample was PBMCs. These receptors came from a man aged 50 to 59 in good health and CMV-seropositive.

This sequence joins TRBV15 and TRBJ1-4; no clear D gene. This CDR3 is 13 amino acids long. Germline V gene sequence: CDR1 LNHNV, CDR2 YYDKDF (reference sequence). V was pared by 1 base and J by 8 bases, with 8 bases between. This chain's CDR3 is CATSRAFGEKLFF. The CDR3 DNA follows: TGTGCCACCAGCAGAGCCTTCGGGGAAAAACTGTTTTTT.

This chain joins TRBV6-5 and TRBJ1-1, with a weak D call TRBD1 (6 bases). CDR3 length: 15 residues. Trimming took off 0 bases at V and 5 bases at J, with 13 bases between the two ends. Germline CDR1 MNHEY, CDR2 SVGAGI. The DNA for the CDR3 is TGTGCCAGCAGTTACTCTCGGCAGGGGCGGACTGAAGCTTTCTTT. This codes for CASSYSRQGRTEAFF.

The chain recombines TRBV2 with TRBJ1-1, with D hard to call. Germline-derived CDR1 and CDR2 are SNHLY and FYNNEI. This CDR3 has 14 residues. V dropped 4 bases and J dropped 3 bases, with 12 bases sitting between them. The CDR3 here is CASSVELRDTEAFF. Written as DNA, the CDR3 is TGTGCCAGCAGTGTGGAGCTTCGGGACACTGAAGCTTTCTTT. The full variable domain, with the rest looked up from reference TRBV2 and TRBJ1-1, is EPEVTQTPSHQVTQMGQEVILRCVPISNHLYFYWYRQILGQKVEFLVSFYNNEISEKSEIFDDQFSVERPDGSNFTLKIRSTKLEDSAMYFCASSVELRDTEAFFGQGTRLTVV.

The J gene is TRBJ1-3, the V gene TRBV6-1, with 8 bases fitting TRBD1. The CDR3 totals 14 residues. Germline V CDR1 and CDR2: MNHNS, SASEGT. J was trimmed by 0 bases and V by 7 bases; bases with no gene match: 2. The DNA of the CDR3 is TGTGCCAGCAAAGGGACAGGCTCTGGAAACACCATATATTTT. Its translation is CASKGTGSGNTIYF.

This clone has a count of ten or more. The chain joins TRBV27 to TRBJ2-7; 7 positions match TRBD1. The CDR3 covers 14 residues. Germline CDR1 is MNHEY and CDR2 is SMNVEV (reference sequence). The junction had 7 bases not matched to a gene; V was cut back by 5 bases and J by 3 bases. This CDR3 is CASSTGAVGYEQYF. CDR3 sequence (DNA): TGTGCCAGCAGTACAGGGGCGGTTGGCTACGAGCAGTACTTC.

The V gene is TRBV10-3, the J gene TRBJ1-2; weak D call: TRBD1 (6 bases). The V and J ends lost 7 bases and 7 bases respectively, with 25 bases between them. CDR3 length: 16 residues. CDR1 ENHRY and CDR2 SYGVKD come from the germline V gene. CDR3 nucleotides: TGTGCCATCAAGGATCGGACAGTCGCCTGGACGGGTGGCTACACCTTC. Protein sequence: CAIKDRTVAWTGGYTF.

The chain recombines TRBV29-1 with TRBJ1-4; D is unresolved. Trimming left V 6 bases short and J 7 bases short, with 15 bases between. The CDR3 is 13 residues long. Looked up from germline, CDR1 is SQVTM and CDR2 is ANQGSEA. The CDR3 loop is CSVKYSPGEKLFF. CDR3 DNA: TGCAGCGTGAAGTACTCTCCGGGTGAAAAACTGTTTTTT.

This clone came up a few times. The CDR3 is CAWNDKQETQYF. The CDR3, as DNA: TGTGCCTGGAATGACAAGCAAGAGACCCAGTACTTC. The chain carries TRBV30 and TRBJ2-5; D is undetermined. The CDR3 is made up of 12 amino acids. Trimming left V 4 bases short and J 2 bases short, with 8 bases between. Germline assignment: CDR1 GTSNPN and CDR2 SVGIG (reference sequence).

As DNA, the CDR3 is TGCGCCAGCAGCTCGAGGGGGGGCGAAAAAGATACGCAGTATTTT. It is translated as CASSSRGGEKDTQYF. The V gene is TRBV5-1, the J gene TRBJ2-3; TRBD2 might be the D (7 bases). Germline V gene data show CDR1 as SGHRS and CDR2 as YFSETQ. Trimming removed 3 bases from V and 5 bases from J, with 16 bases in between. The CDR3 spans 15 residues.

This clone has just one count. One junction end disagrees with the germline gene, perhaps due to a read error. The J gene is TRBJ2-3, the V gene TRBV7-8; D call uncertain. Germline CDR1 and CDR2: SGHVS and FQNEAQ. This CDR3 is built from 14 residues. CDR3 in DNA: TGTGCCAGCAGCTTAGCAGTCGTCACAGATACGCAGTACTTT. It codes for CASSLAVVTDTQYF.

This chain connects TRBV6-1 to TRBJ1-5; TRBD1 matches at 8 bases. The CDR3 is 16 amino acids. Germline V gene lookup returns CDR1 MNHNS and CDR2 SASEGT. J gave up 1 base and V 3 bases, and 5 bases lay outside the gene matches. DNA of the CDR3: TGTGCCAGCAGTGACTTTAGGACAGGGAGCAATCAGCCCCAGCATTTT. It specifies CASSDFRTGSNQPQHF.